The clone carrying this T cell receptor beta chain was found a few times. Its target is unknown. The ends lost 8 bases at V and 6 bases at J; junction bases unmatched: 11. Per germline, CDR1 MDHEN and CDR2 SYDVKM. This CDR3 is 15 amino acids long. The record originates from a study of cytomegalovirus exposure and HLA in healthy donors. General study results and limits: Using a false discovery rate of 0.05, a later analysis showed that roughly 16,000 TCR beta sequences were associated with HLA alleles. Some V segments (TRBV6-2 and TRBV6-3 among them) were excluded as indistinguishable. Later on, a genetic analysis was performed. It linked a missense variant in DCLRE1C with V- and J-gene trimming of TCR beta. Reportedly, TCR beta sequences accurately predicted HLA-A and HLA-B alleles in most subjects.

In the PCR, 60 Vbeta and 13 Jbeta primers were used. Using immunoSEQ multiplex PCR, the repertoire was profiled, and TCRdb retains in-frame clones only, with some absent. The profile covers 150,000 to 200,000 clones, with roughly 70% appearing a single time and roughly 2.8% taken by the ten largest. Sequencing was carried out using PBMCs. This chain joins TRBV28 and TRBJ1-5, with 9 bases identical to TRBD1. This TCR derives from a male donor in good health and CMV-seronegative. The CDR3: CASWETGGGGQPQHF. In nucleotides, the CDR3 is TGTGCCAGCTGGGAGACAGGGGGTGGTGGTCAGCCCCAGCATTTT.